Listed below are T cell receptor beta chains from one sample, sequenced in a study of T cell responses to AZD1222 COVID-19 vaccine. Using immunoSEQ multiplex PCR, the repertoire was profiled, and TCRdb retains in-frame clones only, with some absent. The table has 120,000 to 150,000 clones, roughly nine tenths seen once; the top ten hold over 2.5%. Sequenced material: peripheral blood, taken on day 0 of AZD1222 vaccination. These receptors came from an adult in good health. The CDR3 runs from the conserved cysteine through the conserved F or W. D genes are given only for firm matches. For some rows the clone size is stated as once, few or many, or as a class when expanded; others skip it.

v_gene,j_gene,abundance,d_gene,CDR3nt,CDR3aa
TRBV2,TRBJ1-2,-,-,TGTGCCAGCAGTGCCCAATCACCTTTAACTGGGAATGGCTACACCTTC,CASSAQSPLTGNGYTF
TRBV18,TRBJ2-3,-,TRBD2,TGTGCCAGCTCAATCCGGACTAGCAGCACAGATACGCAGTATTTT,CASSIRTSSTDTQYF
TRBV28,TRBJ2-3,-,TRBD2,TGTGCCAGCAGTTCAGCGGGACTAGTTATCCCAGATACGCAGTATTTT,CASSSAGLVIPDTQYF
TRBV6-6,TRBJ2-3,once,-,TGTGCCAGCAGTTACAGTTTTGAGGCGACAGATACGCAGTATTTT,CASSYSFEATDTQYF
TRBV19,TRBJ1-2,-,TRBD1,TGTGCCAGTAGTCTCGACAGGGCGCGCTATGGCTACACCTTC,CASSLDRARYGYTF
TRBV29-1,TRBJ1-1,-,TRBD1,TGCAGCGTTCGACTTCGGACAGGGCCCTTGGTGAACACTGAAGCTTTCTTT,CSVRLRTGPLVNTEAFF
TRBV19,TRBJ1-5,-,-,TGTGCCAGTAGTATAGATCTCAGCAATCAGCCCCAGCATTTT,CASSIDLSNQPQHF
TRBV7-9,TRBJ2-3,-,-,TGTGCCAGCAGCTTGGGGTGGCCGCAGTATTTT,CASSLGWPQYF
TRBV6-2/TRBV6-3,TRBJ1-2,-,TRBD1,TGTGCCAGCAGTTATGGACAGGGAGACTATGGCTACACCTTC,CASSYGQGDYGYTF
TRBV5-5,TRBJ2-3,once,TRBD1,TGTGCCAGCAGCCTTCCAGCGACAGGGACCACAGATACGCAGTATTTT,CASSLPATGTTDTQYF
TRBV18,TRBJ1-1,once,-,TGTGCCAGCTCACCAGTTATAGGGGACACTGAAGCTTTCTTT,CASSPVIGDTEAFF
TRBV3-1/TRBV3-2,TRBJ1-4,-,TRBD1,TGTGCCAGCAGCTACAGGACAGGGGAAAAACTGTTTTTT,CASSYRTGEKLFF
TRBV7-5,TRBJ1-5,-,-,TGTGCCGGCAGATGGAGTAAAGGCATTTTTCGGCAGCCCCAGCATTTT,CAGRWSKGIFRQPQHF
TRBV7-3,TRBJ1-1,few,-,TGTGCCAGCAGCTTAGAACCCCGGAGCCGGAACACTGAAGCTTTCTTT,CASSLEPRSRNTEAFF
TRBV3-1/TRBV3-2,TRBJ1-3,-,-,TGTGCCAGCAGCCAAGTTCTACGTCGAAACACCATATATTTT,CASSQVLRRNTIYF
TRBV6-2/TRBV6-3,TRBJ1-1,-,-,TGTGCCAGCAGTTACCTACAGGGCGCTGAAGCTTTCTTT,CASSYLQGAEAFF
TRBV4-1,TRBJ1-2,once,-,TGCGCCAGCAGCCAAGAACGTCGGGGGTTCGCTAACTATGGCTACACCTTC,CASSQERRGFANYGYTF
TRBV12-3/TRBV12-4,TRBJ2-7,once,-,TGTGCCAGCAGTTTGGTCCGCTCCTACGAGCAGTACTTC,CASSLVRSYEQYF
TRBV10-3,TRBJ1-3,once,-,TGTGCCATCAGACCCGGTGCGGGGGGACCTGGAAACACCATATATTTT,CAIRPGAGGPGNTIYF
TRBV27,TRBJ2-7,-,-,TGTGCCAGCAGTTACACGACCTCATACGAGCAGTACTTC,CASSYTTSYEQYF
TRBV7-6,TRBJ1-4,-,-,TGTGCCAGCAGCCCCCGGACAGTGACTAATGAAAAACTGTTTTTT,CASSPRTVTNEKLFF
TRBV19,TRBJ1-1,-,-,TGTGCCACCACCGGCCAGAACACTGAAGCTTTCTTT,CATTGQNTEAFF